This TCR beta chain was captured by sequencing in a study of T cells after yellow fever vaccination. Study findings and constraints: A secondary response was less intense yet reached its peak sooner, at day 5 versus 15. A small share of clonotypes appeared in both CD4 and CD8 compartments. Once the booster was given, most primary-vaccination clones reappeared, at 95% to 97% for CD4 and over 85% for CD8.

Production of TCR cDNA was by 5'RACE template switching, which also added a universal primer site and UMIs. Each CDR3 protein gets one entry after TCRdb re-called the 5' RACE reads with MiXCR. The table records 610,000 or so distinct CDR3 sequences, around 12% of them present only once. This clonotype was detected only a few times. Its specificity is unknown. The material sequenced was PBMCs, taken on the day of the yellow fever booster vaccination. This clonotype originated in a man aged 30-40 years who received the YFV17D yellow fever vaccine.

CDR3 amino acids: CAWSQDIDTDTQYF. For the CDR3, the DNA is TGTGCCTGGAGTCAGGACATTGACACAGATACGCAGTATTTT. V and J are TRBV30 and TRBJ2-3; tentative D call: TRBD1 (5 bases). Germline CDR1 is GTSNPN and CDR2 is SVGIG (reference sequence). V lost 2 bases and J 2 bases, leaving 11 bases between the germline ends. The length of the CDR3 is 14 residues.